This entry concerns a single T cell receptor beta chain. Its antigen is not identified. Sequencing relied on a cDNA template that was reverse transcribed from extracted RNA. Generated by immunoSEQ multiplex PCR, the TCRdb table keeps only in-frame clones and is missing some. This sample carries approximately 150,000 clones, about 87% of them seen once, and the ten largest clones take more than 12%. This entry is derived from a study of CD8+ T cells in alopecia areata. Notes on the study in general: Affected scalp, especially in alopecia totalis/universalis, had a higher clonality than normal scalp did. The study found TCR sharing across patients less clear than in mice, possibly for HLA reasons. Resident alphabeta T-cell populations of normal skin are likewise subject to sequencing in scalp samples.

The CDR3 contains 12 residues. Germline CDR1 and CDR2: SQVTM and ANQGSEA. Trimming shortened V by 4 bases and J by 3 bases, and 9 bases separated the two germline ends. The source of this sequence is a human donor with alopecia areata. The chain links TRBV29-1 to TRBJ2-5; D is uncertain. This sample comprised CD8+ T cells sorted from blood, obtained at week 0. The CDR3 spells CSVGNGKETQYF. The CDR3 DNA reads as TGCAGCGTTGGTAACGGAAAAGAGACCCAGTACTTC.